The 3 T cell receptor beta chains in this list originate from one sample, sequenced in a study of blood T cell repertoires in COVID-19. The protocol was immunoSEQ multiplex PCR, while the TCRdb copy is restricted to in-frame clones and leaves out a portion. In the table there are 100,000 to 130,000 clones, under 95% of which are singletons. Sequenced sample: peripheral blood. Every receptor here comes from a woman younger than 45 with acute or convalescent COVID-19.

This chain uses TRBV11-3 with TRBJ1-4; no definite D call. The germline V gene has CDR1 SGHNT and CDR2 YENEEA. This CDR3 comprises 14 residues. The V gene lost 5 bases and the J gene lost 6 bases, with 13 bases spanning the gap. DNA of the CDR3: TGTGCCAGCAGCCCTAGACGGACTTATGAAAAACTGTTTTTT. Translated, it gives CASSPRRTYEKLFF.

There are many counts of this clone. V and J are TRBV10-3 and TRBJ2-7; D possibly corresponds to TRBD1 (6 bases). The V and J ends lost 4 bases and 4 bases respectively, with 17 bases between them. CDR3 length: 15 residues. The germline V gene encodes CDR1 ENHRY and CDR2 SYGVKD. The CDR3 sequence: CAISGKNGTNYEQYF. As DNA, the CDR3 is TGTGCCATCAGTGGCAAAAACGGGACAAATTACGAGCAGTACTTC.

This chain links TRBV28 with TRBJ2-7; D call uncertain. Germline assignment: CDR1 MDHEN and CDR2 SYDVKM. Trimming removed 3 bases from V and 1 base from J, with 7 bases in between. CDR3 size: 13 residues. DNA of the CDR3: TGTGCCAGCAGTTTCCAGACATCCTACGAGCAGTACTTC. As protein: CASSFQTSYEQYF.